What follows are 21 T cell receptor beta chains derived from one specimen sequenced in a study of vaccination and CD4 T cells after COVID-19. The antigens these receptors bind are not known. Scientists ran DNA taken from cultured CD4+ T cells through the Oncomine TCR Beta short-read assay for sequencing. TCRdb re-derived calls from the PCR reads in MiXCR, one entry per CDR3 protein. The profile shows roughly 4,500 distinct CDR3 sequences, about 18% of them singletons. Documented treatment: roughly 10-day PBMC culture with coronavirus spike peptide pools or control peptides (ViraFEST assay). The sample comprised CD4+ T cells from blood, cultured in vitro. Receptors originate from a human donor who had recovered from COVID-19.

Comments on this clonotype: Here the CDR3 omits its conserved ending phenylalanine or tryptophan, so a read error is the likely source. The rearrangement links TRBV6-5 to TRBJ1-5; D is unclear. CDR3 length: 16 residues. Germline V gene sequence: CDR1 MNHEY, CDR2 SVGAGI. The V end was cut by 2 bases, the J end by 1 base, with 12 bases between. CDR3: CASSYGSGRSNQPQHV. As DNA, the CDR3 is TGTGCCAGCAGTTACGGCTCAGGCCGGAGCAATCAGCCCCAGCATGTT.

This clonotype was counted between two and nine times. The gene calls are TRBV9 and TRBJ2-5; 8 bases are a match to TRBD1. Trimming took 4 bases from V and 0 from J; bases not matched to a gene: 8. In germline, CDR1 is SGDLS, CDR2 YYNGEE. The CDR3 extends over 16 amino acids. CDR3 coding DNA: TGTGCCAGCAGCACTCAGGGGGCTTCGTACCAAGAGACCCAGTACTTC. Protein: CASSTQGASYQETQYF.

In this sample, this clonotype turned up a few times. The gene calls are TRBV12-5 and TRBJ2-7; D gene ambiguous. Trimming pared 3 bases from V and 3 bases from J, leaving 3 bases between. The CDR3 contains 11 residues. Germline V gene data show CDR1 as LGHNT and CDR2 as FRNRAP. CDR3 DNA: TGTGCTAGTGGTTTAGGCTACGAGCAGTACTTC. It is translated as CASGLGYEQYF.

V gene TRBV18 combines with J gene TRBJ1-3, with D perhaps TRBD1 (6 bases). The germline V gene encodes CDR1 KGHSH and CDR2 LQKENI. With 4 bases removed from V and 4 bases from J, the gap between germline ends came to 14 bases. The CDR3 length is 15 residues. The CDR3 sequence: CASSRTGTQGNTIYF. The CDR3 coding sequence is TGTGCCAGCTCACGTACCGGGACACAAGGAAACACCATATATTTT.

The sample holds a few counts of this clonotype. V gene TRBV27 combines with J gene TRBJ1-6, with D possibly matching TRBD1 (5 bases). Germline V gene sequence: CDR1 MNHEY, CDR2 SMNVEV (reference sequence). CDR3 length equals 15 residues. Trimming removed 2 bases at V and 10 bases at J, with 15 bases between. The CDR3 DNA reads as TGTGCCAGCAGTTTAAGCCCAGGGATTCGGTCACCCCTCCACTTT. This codes for CASSLSPGIRSPLHF.

V is TRBV14 and J is TRBJ1-3, with D uncertain. The CDR3 covers 14 residues. CDR1 is SGHDN and CDR2 is FVKESK in the germline V gene. Between the trimmed V and J ends, which lost 5 bases and 8 bases, there was a span of 16 bases. CDR3 sequence: CASSSWIPGDTIYF. CDR3 in DNA: TGTGCCAGCAGCAGCTGGATCCCTGGGGACACCATATATTTT.

This chain links TRBV6-1 with TRBJ2-6, with D maybe TRBD2 (6 bases). CDR1 is MNHNS, CDR2 SASEGT, per germline. The CDR3 covers 15 residues. Trimming removed 1 base from V and 2 bases from J, with 6 bases in between. The CDR3 reads CASSEGGAGANVLTF. Here the CDR3 DNA reads TGTGCCAGCAGTGAAGGGGGGGCTGGGGCCAACGTCCTGACTTTC.

The genes are TRBV20-1 and TRBJ1-2, with D unresolved. Germline V gene data show CDR1 as DFQATT and CDR2 as SNEGSKA (reference sequence). The CDR3 extends over 13 amino acids. V gave up 8 bases and J gave up 8 bases, with 21 bases separating them. CDR3 nucleotides: TGCAGTACTGGAACTGCAGCGTCAAGCGGCTACACCTTC. This encodes CSTGTAASSGYTF.

This chain connects TRBV4-2 to TRBJ1-2; D ambiguous. The CDR3 runs to 15 residues. V dropped 0 bases and J dropped 4 bases, with 12 bases sitting between them. CDR1 and CDR2 from the germline V gene are LGHNA and YNFKEQ. The CDR3 DNA follows: TGTGCCAGCAGCCAAGATTCGGCTACCTCCTATGGCTACACCTTC. The encoded protein is CASSQDSATSYGYTF.

The chain uses TRBV6-5 and TRBJ2-5; TRBD1 matches at 7 bases. The CDR3 has 15 residues. Per germline, CDR1 MNHEY and CDR2 SVGAGI. The trim removed 0 bases at V and 5 bases at J, leaving 6 bases unmatched. Here the CDR3 DNA reads TGTGCCAGCAGTTACTCGACAGGGCGAAGCGAGACCCAGTACTTC. Residues: CASSYSTGRSETQYF.

The sample holds a few counts of this clonotype. The CDR3 coding sequence is TGTGCCAGCAGTCGGGACAGTGCAACTAATGAAAAACTGTTTTTT. It encodes CASSRDSATNEKLFF. This chain links TRBV6-1 with TRBJ1-4, with 7 positions matching TRBD1. The CDR3 sequence is 15 residues long. The junction had 3 bases not matched to a gene; V was cut back by 5 bases and J by 0 bases. Looked up from germline, CDR1 is MNHNS and CDR2 is SASEGT.

By sample share, this clonotype is medium-sized. The chain uses TRBV2 and TRBJ2-3, with 9 bases matching TRBD2. The CDR3 totals 13 residues. The trim removed 4 bases at V and 9 bases at J, leaving 5 bases unmatched. The V gene's germline CDR1 is SNHLY and CDR2 FYNNEI. This CDR3 is CASSGAGGRTQYF. The DNA for the CDR3 is TGTGCCAGCAGTGGTGCGGGGGGGCGCACGCAGTATTTT.

The CDR3 reads CASSWGGTGPNEKLFF. CDR3 nucleotides: TGTGCCAGCAGCTGGGGCGGGACAGGGCCTAATGAAAAACTGTTTTTT. The chain carries TRBV11-2 and TRBJ1-4; TRBD1 aligns across 9 bases. Per germline, CDR1 SGHAT and CDR2 FQNNGV. This CDR3 region has 16 residues. The V segment lost 4 bases and the J segment 3 bases; nucleotides outside the gene matches: 6.

This clonotype was seen just once. This could be a read error, since a much larger clone is one nucleotide away. This rearrangement joins TRBV6-1 to TRBJ2-5, with 9 bases matching TRBD1. Germline V gives CDR1 MNHNS, CDR2 SASEGT. CDR3 size: 13 residues. V shed 6 bases and J 10 bases; nucleotides not matched to a gene: 9. The CDR3 nucleotides are TGTGCCAGCAGGAGGGACAGGGTGGGGGTCCAGTACTTC. Translating gives CASRRDRVGVQYF.

As concerns this clonotype: At one of its ends the junction is not consistent with the germline gene, which may arise from a read error. The rearrangement uses TRBV7-7 and TRBJ2-3; no clear D. Germline V gives CDR1 SSHAT, CDR2 FNYEAQ (reference sequence). This CDR3 is 14 amino acids long. Written as DNA, the CDR3 is TGTGCTAGCAGCTCTAACTCAGCCCACCCTACGCAGTATTTT. Protein sequence: CASSSNSAHPTQYF.

The chain uses TRBV30 and TRBJ1-2; D ambiguous. The CDR3 loop spans 14 amino acids. The germline V and J ends were trimmed by 3 bases and 4 bases, with 15 bases remaining between them. Per the germline V gene, CDR1 is GTSNPN and CDR2 is SVGIG (reference sequence). The CDR3 DNA reads TGTGCCTGGAGCGTGGCAGAATCAACCTATGGCTACACCTTC. This gives the protein CAWSVAESTYGYTF.

This clonotype was observed a few times. V and J are TRBV15 and TRBJ2-3; either TRBD1 or TRBD2 may supply D (5 bases each). Trimming took off 5 bases at V and 4 bases at J, with 16 bases between the two ends. Germline V CDR1 and CDR2: LNHNV, YYDKDF (reference sequence). The CDR3 extends over 15 amino acids. CDR3 loop: CATSGAEGSADTQYF. The CDR3 bases are TGTGCCACCAGCGGGGCCGAGGGTTCGGCAGATACGCAGTATTTT.

CDR3 sequence (DNA): TGTGCCATCAGATCGTCGAAGGGGAGCTCCTACGAGCAGTACTTC. Translating it yields CAIRSSKGSSYEQYF. This chain joins TRBV10-3 and TRBJ2-7, with D perhaps matching TRBD1 or TRBD2 (5 bases each). Trimming cost V 6 bases and J 0 bases, with 15 bases left between them. There are 15 residues in the CDR3. Per the germline V gene, CDR1 is ENHRY and CDR2 is SYGVKD.

This clonotype showed up just a few times. The chain employs TRBV5-1 and TRBJ1-2, with TRBD1 as a possible D gene (6 bases). The CDR3 has 14 residues. Germline V lookup: CDR1 SGHRS, CDR2 YFSETQ. Trimming removed 0 bases at V and 6 bases at J, with 12 bases between. The chain's CDR3 is CASSLGYEGDGYTF. Written as DNA, the CDR3 is TGCGCCAGCAGCTTGGGTTATGAGGGGGATGGCTACACCTTC.

This clonotype was seen only a few times. The rearrangement uses TRBV5-1 and TRBJ1-6; a weak D match, TRBD1 (6 bases). Germline V CDR1 and CDR2: SGHRS, YFSETQ. The ends were cut back, 4 bases at V and 3 bases at J, with 11 bases in the middle. The CDR3 runs 15 residues. The CDR3 region is CASSTGTSYNSPLHF. CDR3 in DNA: TGCGCCAGCAGCACCGGGACAAGCTATAATTCACCCCTCCACTTT.

This clonotype has more than one count but fewer than ten. The chain has TRBV7-9 and TRBJ2-3, with 8 bases matching TRBD2. This CDR3 comprises 15 residues. The V gene's germline CDR1 is SEHNR and CDR2 FQNEAQ (reference sequence). V trimming: 6 bases; J trimming: 6 bases; junction bases outside the gene matches: 11. The CDR3 DNA follows: TGTGCCAGCAGATTAACTAGCACGGGAGGGGATACGCAGTATTTT. Its translation: CASRLTSTGGDTQYF. The full variable domain, with the rest looked up from reference TRBV7-9 and TRBJ2-3, is DTGVSQNPRHKITKRGQNVTFRCDPISEHNRLYWYRQTLGQGPEFLTYFQNEAQLEKSRLLSDRFSAERPKGSFSTLEIQRTEQGDSAMYLCASRLTSTGGDTQYFGPGTRLTVL.